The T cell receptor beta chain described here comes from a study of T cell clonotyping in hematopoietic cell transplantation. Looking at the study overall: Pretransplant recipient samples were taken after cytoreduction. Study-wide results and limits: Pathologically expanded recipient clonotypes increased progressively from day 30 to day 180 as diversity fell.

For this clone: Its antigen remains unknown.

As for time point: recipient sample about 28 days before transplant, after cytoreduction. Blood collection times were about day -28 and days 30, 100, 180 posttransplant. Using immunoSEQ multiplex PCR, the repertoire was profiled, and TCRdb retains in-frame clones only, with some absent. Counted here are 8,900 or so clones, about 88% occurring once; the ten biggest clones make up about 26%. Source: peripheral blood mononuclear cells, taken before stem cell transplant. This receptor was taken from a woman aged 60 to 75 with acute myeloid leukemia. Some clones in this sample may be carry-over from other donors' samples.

The CDR3 is CASTTRWDEQYF. CDR3 nucleotides: TGTGCCAGCACCACTCGTTGGGACGAGCAGTACTTC. The chain joins TRBV28 to TRBJ2-5; D is undetermined. The better agreement between TRBJ2-7 and the DNA end casts doubt on the J call. Germline V gene lookup returns CDR1 MDHEN and CDR2 SYDVKM. This CDR3 has 12 amino acids.